This paragraph covers one TCR beta chain sequence. What it binds is not known. The patients had HPV-negative, locally advanced oral cavity squamous cell carcinoma. These data belong to a study of neoadjuvant anti-PD-1 for oral cavity cancer. Findings and caveats of the study: Treg/Th17 ratio rose with pretreatment blood and fell with post-treatment tumor TCRbeta clonality. Non-responders to neoadjuvant nivolumab had significantly more clonal PBMC T cells than responders.

V lost 7 bases, J lost 6 bases, and 16 bases lay in between. Germline values: CDR1 SEHNR, CDR2 FQNEAQ (reference sequence). This CDR3 region has 14 residues. PBMC libraries mostly used around 500 ng of input genomic DNA, with six replicates per sample. The method was immunoSEQ multiplex PCR; TCRdb's version includes in-frame clones alone and lacks a portion of them. The sample has 80,000 to 95,000 clones; under 90% are singletons. This clonotype was obtained from a person aged 40 to 85 with oral cavity squamous cell carcinoma. The sequences come from PBMCs, collected before nivolumab (anti-PD-1) treatment. This chain connects TRBV7-9 to TRBJ2-1; possibly TRBD2 for D (6 bases). CDR3 bases: TGTGCCAGCACCTACGGGGGAGCGGGCAATGAGCAGTTCTTC. Encoded protein: CASTYGGAGNEQFF.